These 25 T cell receptor beta chains were all obtained from the same sample, sequenced in a study of blood T cell repertoires in COVID-19. Assay: immunoSEQ multiplex PCR; the TCRdb copy retains only in-frame clones and omits some. The sample shows 110,000 to 150,000 clones, 84% of them seen only once. Sequenced: peripheral blood. These receptors came from a human donor in a cohort sampled during active COVID-19.

The rearrangement joins TRBV5-1 to TRBJ2-1, with D possibly TRBD2 on 7 matching bases. In germline, CDR1 is SGHRS, CDR2 YFSETQ. Trimming removed 7 bases at V and 7 bases at J, with 36 bases between. CDR3 length equals 20 residues. The CDR3 reads CASGRAADNGGGPVRNEQFF. The CDR3 nucleotides read TGCGCCAGCGGAAGGGCGGCAGACAACGGCGGGGGCCCCGTTAGGAATGAGCAGTTCTTC. Full variable domain (missing parts from reference TRBV5-1 and TRBJ2-1): KAGVTQTPRYLIKTRGQQVTLSCSPISGHRSVSWYQQTPGQGLQFLFEYFSETQRNKGNFPGRFSGRQFSNSRSEMNVSTLELGDSALYLCASGRAADNGGGPVRNEQFFGPGTRLTVL.

The genes are TRBV7-2 and TRBJ2-1; possibly TRBD2 for D (6 bases). Trimming removed 5 bases from V and 0 bases from J, with 14 bases in between. Germline CDR1 reads SGHTA; CDR2 reads FQGNSA. CDR3 length equals 16 residues. CDR3 residues: CASSRRGGSSYNEQFF. The CDR3 nucleotides read TGTGCCAGCAGCCGGCGTGGGGGGAGCTCCTACAATGAGCAGTTCTTC.

This chain connects TRBV5-1 to TRBJ1-3, with TRBD1 matching 7 bases. Germline V gives CDR1 SGHRS, CDR2 YFSETQ. The CDR3 extends over 15 amino acids. With V trimmed by 3 bases and J by 1 base, 4 bases remained unmatched. CDR3 amino acids: CASSSRQGSGNTIYF. As DNA, the CDR3 is TGCGCCAGCAGCTCCCGACAGGGATCTGGAAACACCATATATTTT.

This rearrangement joins TRBV18 to TRBJ2-1; 7 bases fit TRBD1. Germline assignment: CDR1 KGHSH and CDR2 LQKENI. The CDR3 is 15 residues long. J gave up 6 bases and V 1 base, and 6 bases lay outside the gene matches. DNA of the CDR3: TGTGCCAGCTCACCACAGACAGGGCCGTCCAATGAGCAGTTCTTC. Residues: CASSPQTGPSNEQFF.

The V and J genes are TRBV10-3 and TRBJ2-5, with 14 bases matching TRBD2. The CDR3 has 17 amino acids. The J segment lost 2 bases and the V segment lost 2 bases, leaving 4 bases of the junction unmatched. CDR1 and CDR2 from the germline V gene are ENHRY and SYGVKD. CDR3 bases: TGTGCCATCAGTGAGCCGGGACTAGCGGGGGCACAAGAGACCCAGTACTTC. It is translated as CAISEPGLAGAQETQYF.

The chain has TRBV7-3 and TRBJ1-6; 11 bases line up with TRBD1. The germline gives CDR1 SGHTA, CDR2 FQGTGA. The CDR3 totals 16 residues. The ends lost 4 bases at V and 8 bases at J; junction bases unmatched: 7. The CDR3: CASSSGQGVGHSPLHF. The DNA of the CDR3 is TGTGCCAGCAGCTCGGGACAGGGGGTAGGGCATTCACCCCTCCACTTT.

This chain links TRBV3-1 (or the pseudogene TRBV3-2) with TRBJ1-2; D is unclear. The length of the CDR3 is 15 residues. V lost 1 base and J lost 8, with 17 bases in between. Germline values: CDR1 LGHDT, CDR2 YNNKEL (reference sequence). CDR3 loop: CASSQVFGGGRGYTF. CDR3 DNA sequence: TGTGCCAGCAGCCAAGTGTTCGGCGGAGGCCGGGGCTACACCTTC.

The chain has TRBV28 and TRBJ1-4; tentative D call: TRBD1 (6 bases). V dropped 4 bases and J dropped 0 bases, with 18 bases sitting between them. This CDR3 has 18 residues. Germline V CDR1 and CDR2: MDHEN, SYDVKM. Written as DNA, the CDR3 is TGTGCCAGCAGTTCCATAATACAGGGCTATACAACTAATGAAAAACTGTTTTTT. Encoded protein: CASSSIIQGYTTNEKLFF.

The chain is built from TRBV5-1 and TRBJ1-4, with D perhaps TRBD1 (5 bases). Trimming shortened V by 0 bases and J by 12 bases, and 15 bases separated the two germline ends. The CDR3 extends over 14 amino acids. Germline CDR1 is SGHRS and CDR2 is YFSETQ. As DNA, the CDR3 is TGCGCCAGCAGCTTGGCGGGGGGGTTAACGCAACTGTTTTTT. It translates to CASSLAGGLTQLFF. The complete variable domain, with remaining parts taken from reference TRBV5-1 and TRBJ1-4, reads KAGVTQTPRYLIKTRGQQVTLSCSPISGHRSVSWYQQTPGQGLQFLFEYFSETQRNKGNFPGRFSGRQFSNSRSEMNVSTLELGDSALYLCASSLAGGLTQLFFGSGTQLSVL.

DNA of the CDR3: TGTGCCAGCTCACAACAGGGGAATAGCAATCAGCCCCAGCATTTT. Residues: CASSQQGNSNQPQHF. V usage is TRBV18 and J usage is TRBJ1-5, with TRBD1 matching 7 bases. Germline CDR1 is KGHSH and CDR2 is LQKENI. The trim removed 4 bases at V and 0 bases at J, leaving 3 bases unmatched. The CDR3 has 15 amino acids.

In nucleotides, the CDR3 is TGTGCCAGCAGCGTAGCGTGGGACAGTACCTACGAGCAGTACTTC. Translated: CASSVAWDSTYEQYF. V and J are TRBV9 and TRBJ2-7, with TRBD1 identical over 7 bases. The CDR3 loop spans 15 amino acids. J gave up 2 bases and V 0 bases, and 5 bases lay outside the gene matches. Germline lookup yields CDR1 SGDLS and CDR2 YYNGEE. The entire variable domain, with the rest obtained from reference TRBV9 and TRBJ2-7, is as follows: DSGVTQTPKHLITATGQRVTLRCSPRSGDLSVYWYQQSLDQGLQFLIQYYNGEERAKGNILERFSAQQFPDLHSELNLSSLELGDSALYFCASSVAWDSTYEQYFGPGTRLTVT.

In this sample, this clone turned up once. This chain links TRBV29-1 with TRBJ1-2; tentatively, D is TRBD1 (6 bases). Germline CDR1 is SQVTM and CDR2 is ANQGSEA. The ends were cut back, 4 bases at V and 7 bases at J, with 16 bases in the middle. CDR3 length: 13 residues. CDR3 DNA sequence: TGCAGCGTTGGCTCAGGGGACACCCTTGGCTACACCTTC. Its translation is CSVGSGDTLGYTF. Looking up the rest from reference TRBV29-1 and TRBJ1-2 gives the full variable domain: SAVISQKPSRDICQRGTSLTIQCQVDSQVTMMFWYRQQPGQSLTLIATANQGSEATYESGFVIDKFPISRPNLTFSTLTVSNMSPEDSSIYLCSVGSGDTLGYTFGSGTRLTVV.

V usage is TRBV7-9 and J usage is TRBJ1-2, with 8 bases lining up with TRBD1. Germline V gene sequence: CDR1 SEHNR, CDR2 FQNEAQ (reference sequence). The CDR3 sequence is 12 residues long. The ends lost 5 bases at V and 8 bases at J; junction bases unmatched: 4. Here the CDR3 reads CASSPDRVGYTF. The CDR3 DNA is TGTGCCAGCAGCCCGGACAGGGTGGGCTACACCTTC.

This clone appeared a single time. The chain has TRBV19 and TRBJ2-3; TRBD1 matches 10 bases. Germline V lookup: CDR1 LNHDA, CDR2 SQIVND (reference sequence). The CDR3 consists of 14 residues. The V segment lost 4 bases and the J segment 6 bases; nucleotides outside the gene matches: 4. CDR3 nucleotide sequence: TGTGCCAGTAGTACCGGGACAGGGGCCGATACGCAGTATTTT. Its translation: CASSTGTGADTQYF.

This clone was counted many times. The chain employs TRBV2 and TRBJ2-1; 9 bases match TRBD1. The germline gives CDR1 SNHLY, CDR2 FYNNEI. The ends lost 8 bases at V and 2 bases at J; junction bases unmatched: 7. The CDR3 has 15 amino acids. CDR3 sequence: CASPRRDRAYNEQFF. CDR3 nucleotides: TGTGCCAGCCCTCGCCGGGACAGGGCCTACAATGAGCAGTTCTTC.

CDR3 protein: CASSPVLARSYEQYF. The CDR3 region has the DNA TGTGCCAGTAGCCCGGTACTAGCGAGGTCCTACGAGCAGTACTTC. The chain recombines TRBV19 with TRBJ2-7; 7 positions match TRBD2. Germline V lookup: CDR1 LNHDA, CDR2 SQIVND (reference sequence). There are 15 residues in the CDR3. The V segment lost 6 bases and the J segment 1 base; nucleotides outside the gene matches: 9.

V is TRBV7-2 and J is TRBJ2-7, with 7 bases matching TRBD1. The CDR3 consists of 13 residues. V shed 6 bases and J 6 bases; nucleotides not matched to a gene: 8. Germline V gene sequence: CDR1 SGHTA, CDR2 FQGNSA. DNA for the CDR3: TGTGCCAGCAGTTTGACAGGGACACGCGAGCAGTACTTC. It codes for CASSLTGTREQYF. Combining the CDR3 with reference TRBV7-2 and TRBJ2-7 gives the whole variable domain GAGVSQSPSNKVTEKGKDVELRCDPISGHTALYWYRQSLGQGLEFLIYFQGNSAPDKSGLPSDRFSAERTGGSVSTLTIQRTQQEDSAVYLCASSLTGTREQYFGPGTRLTVT.

This clone was counted a single time. As DNA, the CDR3 is TGTGCCAGCAGCTTCGGGACCCTAGCGGGGGGGGCAGATACGCAGTATTTT. Its translation: CASSFGTLAGGADTQYF. V is TRBV5-4 and J is TRBJ2-3; 12 bases are shared with TRBD2. The junction had 8 bases not matched to a gene; V was cut back by 2 bases and J by 4 bases. Germline values: CDR1 SGHNT, CDR2 YYREEE (reference sequence). The CDR3 is 17 residues long.

The chain links TRBV5-8 to TRBJ2-3; 15 bases are a match to TRBD2. Germline assignment: CDR1 SGHTS and CDR2 YDEGEE. Unmatched junction bases numbered 4, after V lost 5 bases and J lost 3 bases. The CDR3 spans 16 residues. The CDR3 nucleotides read TGTGCCAGCAGTCCCGGACTAGCGGGGGGGACAGATACGCAGTATTTT. The encoded protein is CASSPGLAGGTDTQYF.

The chain has TRBV4-3 and TRBJ1-2, with D uncertain. With 0 bases removed from V and 8 bases from J, the gap between germline ends came to 10 bases. The CDR3 is made up of 13 amino acids. CDR1 is LGHNA and CDR2 is YSLEER in the germline V gene. In DNA, the CDR3 is TGCGCCAGCAGCCAAGAAAGGCGGAGCGGCTACACCTTC. It specifies CASSQERRSGYTF.

The rearrangement links TRBV4-1 to TRBJ2-7; tentative D call: TRBD1 (6 bases). The germline CDR1 and CDR2 sequences are MGHRA and YSYEKL. Trimming left V 4 bases short and J 5 bases short, with 12 bases between. This CDR3 has 13 residues. The CDR3 DNA reads TGCGCCAGCAGCCCGAGACAGGCCCACGAGCAGTACTTC. Residues: CASSPRQAHEQYF.

The chain carries TRBV4-2 and TRBJ2-3; TRBD2 aligns across 7 bases. Germline assignment: CDR1 LGHNA and CDR2 YNFKEQ. J was trimmed by 2 bases and V by 4 bases; bases with no gene match: 9. This CDR3 contains 16 residues. CDR3 sequence reads: CASSREGLQNTDTQYF. CDR3 bases: TGTGCCAGCAGCCGGGAGGGACTACAAAACACAGATACGCAGTATTTT.

This chain joins TRBV7-2 and TRBJ1-1, with TRBD1 matching over 8 bases. The CDR3 has 18 residues. Germline V gene sequence: CDR1 SGHTA, CDR2 FQGNSA. Trimming cost V 5 bases and J 0 bases; bases outside gene matches: 14. The CDR3 spells CASSLRAGTGRLNTEAFF. In nucleotides, the CDR3 is TGTGCCAGCAGCCTACGAGCCGGGACAGGAAGATTGAACACTGAAGCTTTCTTT.

V gene TRBV28 combines with J gene TRBJ1-1; 9 bases agree with TRBD1. V lost 5 bases and J lost 0; bases outside the gene matches: 1. The CDR3 contains 14 residues. The germline V gene has CDR1 MDHEN and CDR2 SYDVKM. CDR3 DNA: TGTGCCAGCAGTAGGGACAGGGTGAACACTGAAGCTTTCTTT. Encoded protein: CASSRDRVNTEAFF. Full variable domain (remainder filled in from reference TRBV28 and TRBJ1-1): DVKVTQSSRYLVKRTGEKVFLECVQDMDHENMFWYRQDPGLGLRLIYFSYDVKMKEKGDIPEGYSVSREKKERFSLILESASTNQTSMYLCASSRDRVNTEAFFGQGTRLTVV.

The CDR3, as DNA: TGTGCCAGTGTAAAACAGGATTTCTCCTACGAGCAGTACTTC. It yields the protein CASVKQDFSYEQYF. V and J are TRBV19 and TRBJ2-7; maybe TRBD1 (5 bases). CDR3 length: 14 amino acids. Germline V gene sequence: CDR1 LNHDA, CDR2 SQIVND (reference sequence). V was clipped by 8 bases and J by 0 bases, with 14 bases between them.